One T cell receptor (beta chain) is described in this entry. Its cognate antigen has yet to be identified. One base away there is no much larger clone; base qualities are not given. The data are from a study of response to subunit inactivated influenza vaccine (dated by TCRdb to 2016 to 2019). The study in broad terms: The study used deep quantitative T cell receptor repertoire profiling to track responses to a trivalent subunit inactivated influenza vaccine. What the study reported, not specific to this receptor: According to the authors, only a limited number of new T cells may be recruited by each seasonal influenza vaccination.

Libraries were prepared through RT-PCR. The listed sequencing device is Illumina HiSeq 2500. Through fastp at Q25 and MiXCR, TCRdb rebuilt clones from the public reads, retaining in-frame beta chains. One record per CDR3 amino acid sequence lists the most common genes and DNA. In this sample the table shows over 800,000 distinct CDR3 sequences, approximately 21% of which occur a single time. Roughly 10% of the sample rests with the top ten. Ends trimmed: V by 2 bases, J by 5 bases; bases unmatched to a gene: 4. The CDR3 contains 14 residues, cysteine and phenylalanine counted. Only the CDR3 part of the read is kept: 42 bases, read in frame from the first base. As encoded in the germline V gene, CDR1 is SGHRS while CDR2 is YFSETQ.

The clonotype originates from a man aged 45 to 65 who received an inactivated influenza vaccine. Donor details come from another sample of the same person, matched by shared clones. The sequence joins TRBV5-1 to TRBJ2-1; TRBD1 lines up with 7 middle nucleotides. The material sequenced was PBMCs from blood, taken 4 to 6 days after vaccination. The DNA reads as follows: TGCGCCAGCAGCTTTAGTGGGACAGACAATGAGCAGTTCTTC. This translates into CASSFSGTDNEQFF.